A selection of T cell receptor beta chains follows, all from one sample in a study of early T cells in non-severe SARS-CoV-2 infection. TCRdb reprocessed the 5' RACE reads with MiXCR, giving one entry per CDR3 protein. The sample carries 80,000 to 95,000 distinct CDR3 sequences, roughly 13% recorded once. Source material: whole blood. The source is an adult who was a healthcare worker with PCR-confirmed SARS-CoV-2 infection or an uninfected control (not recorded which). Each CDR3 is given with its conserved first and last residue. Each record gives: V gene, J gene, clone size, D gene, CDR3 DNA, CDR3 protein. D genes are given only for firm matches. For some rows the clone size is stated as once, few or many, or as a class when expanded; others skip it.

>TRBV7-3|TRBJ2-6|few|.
TGTGCCAGCAGCCTAGGGAGTTCTGGGGCCAACGTCCTGATTTTC
CASSLGSSGANVLIF
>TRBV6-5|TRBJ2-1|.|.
TGTGCCAGCAGTTTGAGCGGGCAGGCCTACAATGAGCAGTTCTTC
CASSLSGQAYNEQFF
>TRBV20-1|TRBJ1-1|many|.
TGCAGTGCTAGGAGGGGTCTGAACACTGAAGCTTTCTTT
CSARRGLNTEAFF
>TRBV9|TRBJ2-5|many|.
TGTGCCAGCAGCCCGGGGGTGGCGGAGACCCAGTACTTC
CASSPGVAETQYF
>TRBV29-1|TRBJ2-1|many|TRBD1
TGCAGGGGGCAACAGGGGAATGAGCAGTTCTTC
CRGQQGNEQFF
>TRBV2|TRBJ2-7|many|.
TGTGCCAGCAGTGAATATGTTGGCGGCCCGCTCGGGCAGTACTTC
CASSEYVGGPLGQYF
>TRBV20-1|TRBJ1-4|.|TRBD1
TGCAGTGCTCCGCGGACAGGGCCAGCAACTAATGAAAAACTGTTTTTT
CSAPRTGPATNEKLFF
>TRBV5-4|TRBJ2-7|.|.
TGTGCCAGCAGCTTGGGAACTACTCAAGCCTACGAGCAGTACTTC
CASSLGTTQAYEQYF
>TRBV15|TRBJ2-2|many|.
TGTGCCACCAGCCCAGTGGGGCTAGCTGGGACCGGGGAGCTGTTTTTT
CATSPVGLAGTGELFF
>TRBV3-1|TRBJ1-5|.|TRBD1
TGTGTCAGCAGCCAAGAAGGAGGGACAGGGAAAAATCAGCCCCAGCATTTT
CVSSQEGGTGKNQPQHF
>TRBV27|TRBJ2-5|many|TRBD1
TGTGCCAGCAGTTCCCACCAAAACAGGGGAGAGACCCAGTACTTC
CASSSHQNRGETQYF
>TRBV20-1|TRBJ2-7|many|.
TGCAGTGCTAGAGATCCCCTTGACAGATACGAGCAGTACTTC
CSARDPLDRYEQYF
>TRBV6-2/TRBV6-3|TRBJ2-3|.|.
TGTGCCAGCAGATGGGCCCCCATGACGGGGGATACGCAGTTTTTT
CASRWAPMTGDTQFF
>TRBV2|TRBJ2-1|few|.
TGTGCCAGCAGTGGAAGTGGGGGGCCTTACAATGAGCAGTTCTTC
CASSGSGGPYNEQFF
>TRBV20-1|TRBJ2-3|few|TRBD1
TGCAGTGGCCGTCGTGACAGGGGCACAGATACGCAGTATTTT
CSGRRDRGTDTQYF
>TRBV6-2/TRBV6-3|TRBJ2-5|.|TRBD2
TGTGCCAGCAGTTACTCGACACTAGCGGGCAACCAAGAGACCCAGTACTTC
CASSYSTLAGNQETQYF
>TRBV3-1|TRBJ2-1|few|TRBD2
TGTGCCAGCAGCCAAGTTGGAGGACTAGGGTCCTACAATGAGCAGTTCTTC
CASSQVGGLGSYNEQFF
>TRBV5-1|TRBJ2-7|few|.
TGCGCCAGCAGCTTGACTCGCACCTCTTCCTACGAGCAGTACTTC
CASSLTRTSSYEQYF
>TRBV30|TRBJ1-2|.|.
TGTGCCTGCCCACCAGGGTCCGACAACTATGGCTACACCTTC
CACPPGSDNYGYTF
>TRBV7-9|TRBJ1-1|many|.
TGTGCCAGCAGCTCTGAAGCTTTCTTT
CASSSEAFF
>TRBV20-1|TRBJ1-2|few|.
TGCAGTGCTCTGAGGACGCCGGATGGCTACACCTTC
CSALRTPDGYTF
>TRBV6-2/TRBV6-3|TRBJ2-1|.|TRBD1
TGTGCCAGCAGCCACCGGCCAGGGGGCAATGAGCAGTTCTTC
CASSHRPGGNEQFF